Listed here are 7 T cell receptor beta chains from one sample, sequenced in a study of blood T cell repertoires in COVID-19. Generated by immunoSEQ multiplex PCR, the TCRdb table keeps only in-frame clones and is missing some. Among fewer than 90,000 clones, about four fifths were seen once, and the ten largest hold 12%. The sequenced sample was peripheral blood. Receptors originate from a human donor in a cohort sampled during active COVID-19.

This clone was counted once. The DNA for the CDR3 is TGTGCCAGCAGCCGGACAGGGGGCAGGGGCTACACCTTC. Translating gives CASSRTGGRGYTF. This chain uses TRBV6-5 with TRBJ1-2, with 11 nucleotides matching TRBD1. Germline V gene data show CDR1 as MNHEY and CDR2 as SVGAGI. The CDR3 sequence is 13 residues long. Trimming at V came to 6 bases and at J to 8 bases, leaving 5 bases not matched to a gene.

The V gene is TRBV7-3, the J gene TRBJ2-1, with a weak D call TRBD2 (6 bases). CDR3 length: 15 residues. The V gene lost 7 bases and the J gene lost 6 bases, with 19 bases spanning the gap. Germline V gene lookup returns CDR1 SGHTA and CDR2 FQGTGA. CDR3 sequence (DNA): TGTGCCAGCACTATAAATTACGGGAGCTTCAATGAGCAGTTCTTC. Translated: CASTINYGSFNEQFF.

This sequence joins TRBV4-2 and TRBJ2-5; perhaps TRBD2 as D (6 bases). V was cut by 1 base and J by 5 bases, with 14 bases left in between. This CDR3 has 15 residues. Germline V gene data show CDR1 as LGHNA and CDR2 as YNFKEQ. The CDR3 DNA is TGTGCCAGCAGCCAAGGGGGGGACTTGGAGGAGACCCAGTACTTC. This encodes CASSQGGDLEETQYF.

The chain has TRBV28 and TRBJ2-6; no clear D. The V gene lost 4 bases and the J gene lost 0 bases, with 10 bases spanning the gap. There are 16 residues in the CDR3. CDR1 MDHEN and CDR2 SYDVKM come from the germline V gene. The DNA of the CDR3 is TGTGCCAGCAGTTCCCCCGCGAGCTCTGGGGCCAACGTCCTGACTTTC. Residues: CASSSPASSGANVLTF.

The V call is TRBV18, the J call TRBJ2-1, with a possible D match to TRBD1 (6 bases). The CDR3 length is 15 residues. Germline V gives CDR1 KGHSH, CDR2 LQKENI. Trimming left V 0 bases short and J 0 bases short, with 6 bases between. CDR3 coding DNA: TGTGCCAGCTCACCACCGGGGGCCTCCTACAATGAGCAGTTCTTC. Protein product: CASSPPGASYNEQFF.

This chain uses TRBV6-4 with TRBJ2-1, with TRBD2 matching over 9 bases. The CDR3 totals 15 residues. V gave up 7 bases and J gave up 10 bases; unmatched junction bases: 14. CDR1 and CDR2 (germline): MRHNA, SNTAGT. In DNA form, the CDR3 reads TGTGCCAGCAAGGGGACTAGCCAGGGGTACGGCGAGCAGTTCTTC. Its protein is CASKGTSQGYGEQFF.

In DNA form, the CDR3 reads TGTGCCAGCAGTACCTCGGCGGGACTAGCGGGTACGCAGTTCTTC. This translates into CASSTSAGLAGTQFF. V usage is TRBV6-5 and J usage is TRBJ2-1, with 12 bases that match TRBD2. This CDR3 contains 15 residues. Germline assignment: CDR1 MNHEY and CDR2 SVGAGI. Unmatched junction bases numbered 11, after V lost 5 bases and J lost 12 bases.